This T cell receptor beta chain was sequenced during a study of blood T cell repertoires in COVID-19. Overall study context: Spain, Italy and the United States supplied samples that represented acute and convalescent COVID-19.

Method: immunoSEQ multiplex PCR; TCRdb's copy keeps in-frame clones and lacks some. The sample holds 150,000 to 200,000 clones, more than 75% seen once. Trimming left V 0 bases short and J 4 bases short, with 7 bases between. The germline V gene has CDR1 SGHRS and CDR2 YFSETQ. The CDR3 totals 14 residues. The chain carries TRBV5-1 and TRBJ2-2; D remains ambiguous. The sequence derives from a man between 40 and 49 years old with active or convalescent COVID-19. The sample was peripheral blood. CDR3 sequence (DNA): TGCGCCAGCAGCTTGGCCTCCTTCACCGGGGAGCTGTTTTTT. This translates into CASSLASFTGELFF.